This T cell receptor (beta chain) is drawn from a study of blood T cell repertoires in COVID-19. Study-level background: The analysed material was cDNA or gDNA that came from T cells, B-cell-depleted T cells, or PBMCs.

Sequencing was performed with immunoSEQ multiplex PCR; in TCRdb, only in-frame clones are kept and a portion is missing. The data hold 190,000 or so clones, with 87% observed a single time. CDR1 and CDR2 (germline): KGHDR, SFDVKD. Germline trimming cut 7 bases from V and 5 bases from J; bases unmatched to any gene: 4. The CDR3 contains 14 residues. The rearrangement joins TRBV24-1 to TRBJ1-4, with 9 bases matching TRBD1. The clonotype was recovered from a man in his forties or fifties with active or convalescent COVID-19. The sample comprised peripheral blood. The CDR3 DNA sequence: TGTGCCACCAGAGAGACAGGGGGAAATGAAAAACTGTTTTTT. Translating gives CATRETGGNEKLFF.